Listed below are T cell receptor beta chains from one sample, sequenced in a study of blood T cell repertoires in COVID-19. Using immunoSEQ multiplex PCR, the repertoire was profiled, and TCRdb retains in-frame clones only, with some absent. The sample shows 80,000 to 100,000 clones, approximately 86% of them seen only once. Sequencing input: peripheral blood. These TCRs come from a woman aged 80 or over with acute or convalescent COVID-19. Both conserved end residues are trimmed from each CDR3.

j_gene: TRBJ2-1; v_gene: TRBV18; CDR3aa: ASSPLAGSSYNEQF
j_gene: TRBJ1-1; v_gene: TRBV3-1/TRBV3-2; CDR3aa: ASSQSTGKAF
j_gene: TRBJ2-7; v_gene: TRBV5-1; CDR3aa: ASSGKPGLFYEQY
j_gene: TRBJ1-1; v_gene: TRBV6-5; CDR3aa: ASSTRTGATEAF
j_gene: TRBJ2-6; v_gene: TRBV11-2; CDR3aa: ASSPRGSSGANVLT
j_gene: TRBJ1-5; v_gene: TRBV2; CDR3aa: ASDRGGNQPQH
j_gene: TRBJ2-1; v_gene: TRBV19; CDR3aa: ASSQTRGASYNEQF
j_gene: TRBJ1-3; v_gene: TRBV19; CDR3aa: ASSTGAGNTIY
j_gene: TRBJ1-1; v_gene: TRBV11-2; CDR3aa: ASRPQGVRTEAF
j_gene: TRBJ2-1; v_gene: TRBV7-8; CDR3aa: ASSFRDPRGWKEQF
j_gene: TRBJ2-3; v_gene: TRBV5-1; CDR3aa: ASSRSSGGDISTDTQY
j_gene: TRBJ1-6; v_gene: TRBV12-3/TRBV12-4; CDR3aa: ASRTGVGSPLH
j_gene: TRBJ1-5; v_gene: TRBV10-3; CDR3aa: ATRTDGNQPQH
j_gene: TRBJ1-1; v_gene: TRBV28; CDR3aa: ASSSHGAGDTEAF
j_gene: TRBJ1-1; v_gene: TRBV7-9; CDR3aa: ASSPRTGGTEAF
j_gene: TRBJ1-5; v_gene: TRBV24-1; CDR3aa: ATSDFLSPQPQH